These T cell receptor beta chains were read from a single sample in a study of cytomegalovirus exposure and HLA in healthy donors. Measured with immunoSEQ multiplex PCR; TCRdb has only the in-frame clones, and not every one. The repertoire holds tens of thousands of clones, with approximately 68% as singletons. Sequenced material: PBMCs. The receptors come from a woman aged 50 to 60 in good health and CMV-seropositive. Each CDR3 is given without its conserved first and last residue. Each record gives: CDR3 length, D gene, J gene, V gene, CDR3 protein. The D gene is left open where the match is weak.

>11|-|TRBJ2-3|TRBV4-2
ASSHSQSDTQY
>13|TRBD1|TRBJ1-2|TRBV9
ASSVGNRGLHGYT
>13|-|TRBJ2-1|TRBV5-1
ASSLWGEVYSEQF
>11|-|TRBJ2-3|TRBV29-1
SVERQGGAEQY
>13|-|TRBJ2-7|TRBV28
ASSEQENLAYEQY
>12|-|TRBJ2-1|TRBV7-9
ASSQGRGDNEQF
>12|-|TRBJ1-2|TRBV5-1
ASSLSGGNYGYT
>12|-|TRBJ2-3|TRBV9
ASSVYGGTDTQY
>14|-|TRBJ1-6|TRBV10-2
ASSEDGGFYNSPLH
>10|-|TRBJ1-1|TRBV4-2
ASSLNRDEAF
>11|-|TRBJ2-1|TRBV28
ASSFGGRNEQF
>11|TRBD1|TRBJ2-7|TRBV5-1
ASSRDRSDEQY
>12|-|TRBJ1-1|TRBV6-1
ASIRTGSDTEAF
>16|TRBD1|TRBJ1-4|TRBV7-6
ASSLVGGQGAPNEKLF
>12|-|TRBJ1-2|TRBV7-9
ASSPVGANYGYT
>10|-|TRBJ2-5|TRBV30
AWRTDQETQY
>14|TRBD2|TRBJ2-1|TRBV7-6
ASSSVRTSGGNEQF
>16|TRBD2|TRBJ2-5|TRBV4-3
ASSPEETSGAFQETQY
>14|TRBD1|TRBJ1-6|TRBV5-1
ASSLLGGTGFSPLH
>11|-|TRBJ1-5|TRBV6-4
ASSYEGYQPQH
>12|-|TRBJ1-1|TRBV2
ASSDIQMNTEAF
>11|-|TRBJ1-1|TRBV7-6
ASSRTGNTEAF
>10|-|TRBJ1-3|TRBV7-9
ASGRGGNTIY
>10|-|-|TRBV29-1
SVSPTGSEQY
>12|TRBD2|TRBJ2-3|TRBV30
AWSVGGGTDTQY
>13|TRBD1|TRBJ2-2|TRBV5-1
ASSLDRGDTGELF
>15|-|TRBJ1-5|TRBV7-8
ASSQTSGAGSNQPQH
>11|TRBD1|TRBJ2-5|TRBV29-1
SVEDRGQETQY
>15|-|TRBJ1-2|TRBV13
ASSTLVAGEFNYGYT
>12|TRBD1|TRBJ1-5|TRBV7-9
ASSSTGARQPQH
>12|-|TRBJ2-5|TRBV19
ASSIEPGQETQY
>12|-|TRBJ2-7|TRBV6-1
ASSEAAGPYEQY
>13|TRBD1|TRBJ1-2|TRBV14
ASSQLGQASMGYT
>9|-|TRBJ2-7|TRBV2
ASSEYYEQY
>12|TRBD1|TRBJ1-6|TRBV19
ASQDRGSISPLH
>11|TRBD1|TRBJ1-2|TRBV25-1
ASSQGQNYGYT
>12|-|TRBJ1-1|TRBV6-1
ASSVWEGNTEAF